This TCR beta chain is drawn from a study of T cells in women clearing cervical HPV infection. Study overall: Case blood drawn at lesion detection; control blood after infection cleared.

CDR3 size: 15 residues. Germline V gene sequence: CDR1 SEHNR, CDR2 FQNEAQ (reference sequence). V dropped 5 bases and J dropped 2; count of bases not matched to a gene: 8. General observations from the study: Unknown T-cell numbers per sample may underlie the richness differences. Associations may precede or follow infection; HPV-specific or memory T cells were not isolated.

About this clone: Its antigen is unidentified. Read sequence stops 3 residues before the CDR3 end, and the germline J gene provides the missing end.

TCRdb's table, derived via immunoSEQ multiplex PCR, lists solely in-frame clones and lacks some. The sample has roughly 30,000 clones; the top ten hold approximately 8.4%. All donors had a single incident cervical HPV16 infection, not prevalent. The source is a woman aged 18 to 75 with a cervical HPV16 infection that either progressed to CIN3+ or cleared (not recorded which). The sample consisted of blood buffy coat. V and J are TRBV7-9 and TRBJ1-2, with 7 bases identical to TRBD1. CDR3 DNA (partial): TGTGCCAGCAGCAAACCGACAGGGAAAAACTATGGC. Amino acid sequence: CASSKPTGKNYG. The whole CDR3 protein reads CASSKPTGKNYGYTF.